This is a list of T cell receptor beta chains from one sample in a study of identical twins. TCRdb fed the 5' RACE reads into MiXCR, producing one record per CDR3 protein. The sample lists some 500,000 distinct CDR3 sequences, 12% to 15% occurring once. The data were also submitted as part of a second study, on yellow fever vaccine responses in identical twins.

The specimen sequenced was CD4+ T cells sorted from blood. These receptors were taken from a woman under 30 in good health. Each CDR3 is given with its conserved first and last residue. D genes are given only for firm matches. The size of a clone is reported for some rows only, either as once, few or many, or as a class for expanded clones.

d_gene	v_gene	j_gene	abundance	CDR3nt	CDR3aa
.	TRBV20-1	TRBJ2-2	few	TGCAGTGCTAGCTGGGGGGCCGAGAACACCGGGGAGCTGTTTTTT	CSASWGAENTGELFF
TRBD1	TRBV28	TRBJ1-5	.	TGTGCCAGCAGTCCGGGACAGCGATATCAGCCCCAGCATTTT	CASSPGQRYQPQHF
.	TRBV12-3/TRBV12-4	TRBJ2-1	.	TGTGCCAGCAGACCGGACAGGGCGGGGGGCAATGAGCAGTTCTTC	CASRPDRAGGNEQFF
TRBD1	TRBV7-2	TRBJ2-5	.	TGTGCCAGCAGCGGGACAGGGACTCAAGAGACCCAGTACTTC	CASSGTGTQETQYF
.	TRBV20-1	TRBJ1-5	many	TGCAGTGCCAGAGATTTGGGGGGTCAGCCCCAGCATTTT	CSARDLGGQPQHF
.	TRBV20-1	TRBJ2-7	few	TGCAGTGCTAGAACCCCAGGGAAGTACGAGCAGTACTTC	CSARTPGKYEQYF
TRBD1	TRBV12-3/TRBV12-4	TRBJ1-3	few	TGTGCCAGCCGAGACAGGGCCTCTGGAAACACCATATATTTT	CASRDRASGNTIYF
TRBD1	TRBV7-2	TRBJ2-7	many	TGTGCCAGCAGCTTACGGTCCGGGACAGGGGGCTACGAGCAGTACTTC	CASSLRSGTGGYEQYF
.	TRBV3-1	TRBJ2-2	.	TGTGCCCTCAGTTTCCCCCCCCTGGCAGGAGAGAACACCGGGGAGCTGTTTTTT	CALSFPPLAGENTGELFF
TRBD1	TRBV4-2	TRBJ1-6	few	TGTGCCAGCAGACACGGACAGGGAAATTCACCCCTCCACTTT	CASRHGQGNSPLHF
.	TRBV10-3	TRBJ2-7	many	TGTGCCACTGGACTAACGGCTTACGAGCAGTACTTC	CATGLTAYEQYF
.	TRBV21-1	TRBJ2-5	many	TGTGCCAGGGGACTAGCGGGAGTAGAGACCCAGTACTTC	CARGLAGVETQYF
.	TRBV28	TRBJ2-7	.	TGTGCCAGCACCAAAAGCCCCTACGAGCAGTACTTC	CASTKSPYEQYF
TRBD1	TRBV5-1	TRBJ2-5	few	TGCGCCAGCAGGAAGGGGGCGCTTCCAGAGACCCAGTACTTC	CASRKGALPETQYF
TRBD2	TRBV25-1	TRBJ2-1	.	TGTGCCAGCAGCGAGCCAGAGCGGGGGGACTTCTACAATGAGCAGTTCTTC	CASSEPERGDFYNEQFF
.	TRBV6-5	TRBJ2-1	few	TGTGCCAGCAGTTACTACGGCGACAGGACTGAGCAGTTCTTC	CASSYYGDRTEQFF
TRBD1	TRBV29-1	TRBJ2-5	few	TGCAGCGTTGACGTTACAGGGGGATGGGGAGAGACCCAGTACTTC	CSVDVTGGWGETQYF
.	TRBV5-1	TRBJ1-1	few	TGCGCCAGCAGAGACCCGGGTTCTGAAGCTTTCTTT	CASRDPGSEAFF
TRBD2	TRBV28	TRBJ2-7	many	TGTGCCAGCCTTCGCCCCGGGGGGTACGAGCAGTACTTC	CASLRPGGYEQYF
TRBD2	TRBV11-2	TRBJ2-3	.	TGTGCCAGCAGCTTGATTGGGACTAGCTTTCGCCCAGATACGCAGTATTTT	CASSLIGTSFRPDTQYF
.	TRBV30	TRBJ1-1	.	TGTGCCTGGAGAAAGAACACAAAAGGGAAGTCGAACACTGAAGCTTTCTTT	CAWRKNTKGKSNTEAFF
.	TRBV29-1	TRBJ2-2	many	TGCAGCGTTGAGTGGCGGGAGAACACCGGGGAGCTGTTTTTT	CSVEWRENTGELFF
.	TRBV6-6	TRBJ2-7	few	TGTACCGACCCGGGCTACGAGCAGTACTTC	CTDPGYEQYF
.	TRBV7-2	TRBJ2-1	few	TGTGCCAGCAGCCCCCGGACTCTCCAGAGCTCCTACAATGAGCAGTTCTTC	CASSPRTLQSSYNEQFF